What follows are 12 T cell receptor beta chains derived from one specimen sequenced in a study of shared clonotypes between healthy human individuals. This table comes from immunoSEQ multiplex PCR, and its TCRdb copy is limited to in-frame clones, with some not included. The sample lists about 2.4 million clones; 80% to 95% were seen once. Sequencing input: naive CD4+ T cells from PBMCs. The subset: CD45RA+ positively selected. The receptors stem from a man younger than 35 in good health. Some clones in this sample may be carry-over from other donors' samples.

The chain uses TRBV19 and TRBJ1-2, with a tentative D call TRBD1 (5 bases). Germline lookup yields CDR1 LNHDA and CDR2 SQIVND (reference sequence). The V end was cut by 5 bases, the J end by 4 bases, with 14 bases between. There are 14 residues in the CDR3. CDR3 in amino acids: CASSPIGAGYGYTF. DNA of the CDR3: TGTGCCAGTAGTCCAATAGGGGCCGGCTATGGCTACACCTTC.

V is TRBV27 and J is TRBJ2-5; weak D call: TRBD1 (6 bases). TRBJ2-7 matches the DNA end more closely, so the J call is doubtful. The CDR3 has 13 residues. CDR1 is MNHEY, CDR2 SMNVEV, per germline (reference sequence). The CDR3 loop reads CASSLARGLEQYF. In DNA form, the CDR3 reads TGTGCCAGCAGTTTAGCCAGGGGCCTCGAGCAGTACTTC.

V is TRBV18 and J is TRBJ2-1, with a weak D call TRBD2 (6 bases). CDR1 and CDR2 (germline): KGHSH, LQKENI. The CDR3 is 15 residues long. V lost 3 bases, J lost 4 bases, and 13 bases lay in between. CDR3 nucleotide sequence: TGTGCCAGCTCACCCGCTAGCGTTATATACAATGAGCAGTTCTTC. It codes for CASSPASVIYNEQFF.

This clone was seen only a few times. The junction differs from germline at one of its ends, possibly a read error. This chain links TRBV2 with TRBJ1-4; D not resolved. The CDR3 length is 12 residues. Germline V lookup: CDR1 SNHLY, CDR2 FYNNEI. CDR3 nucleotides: TGTGCCAGCAGTGAGATAGAACAGCTCCGACTATTT. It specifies CASSEIEQLRLF.

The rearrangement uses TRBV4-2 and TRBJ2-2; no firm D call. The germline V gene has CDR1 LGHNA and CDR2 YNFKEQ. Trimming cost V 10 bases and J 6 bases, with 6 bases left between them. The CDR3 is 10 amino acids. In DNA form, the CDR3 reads TGTGCCATCCCCGCCGGGGAGCTGTTTTTT. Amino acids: CAIPAGELFF.

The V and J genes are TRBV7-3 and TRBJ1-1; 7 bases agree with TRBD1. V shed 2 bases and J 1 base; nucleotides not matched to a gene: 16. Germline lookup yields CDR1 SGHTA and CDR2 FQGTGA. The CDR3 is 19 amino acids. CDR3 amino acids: CASSLQLPSGGRRNTEAFF. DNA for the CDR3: TGTGCCAGCAGCTTACAGCTTCCGTCAGGGGGGCGCAGGAACACTGAAGCTTTCTTT. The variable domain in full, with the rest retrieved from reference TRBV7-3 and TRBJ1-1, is GAGVSQTPSNKVTEKGKYVELRCDPISGHTALYWYRQSLGQGPEFLIYFQGTGAADDSGLPNDRFFAVRPEGSVSTLKIQRTERGDSAVYLCASSLQLPSGGRRNTEAFFGQGTRLTVV.

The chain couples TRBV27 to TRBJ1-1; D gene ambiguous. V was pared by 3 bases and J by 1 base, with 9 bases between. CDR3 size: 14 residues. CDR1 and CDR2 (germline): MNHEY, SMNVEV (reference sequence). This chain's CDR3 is CASSLVGENTEAFF. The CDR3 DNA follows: TGTGCCAGCAGTTTGGTCGGAGAGAACACTGAAGCTTTCTTT.

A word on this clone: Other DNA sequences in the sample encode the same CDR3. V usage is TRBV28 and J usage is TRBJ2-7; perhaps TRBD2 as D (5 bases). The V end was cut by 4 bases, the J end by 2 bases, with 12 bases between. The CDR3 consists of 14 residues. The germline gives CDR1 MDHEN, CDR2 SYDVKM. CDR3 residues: CASSSPGRTYEQYF. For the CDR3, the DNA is TGTGCCAGCAGTTCCCCTGGGAGAACCTACGAGCAGTACTTC.

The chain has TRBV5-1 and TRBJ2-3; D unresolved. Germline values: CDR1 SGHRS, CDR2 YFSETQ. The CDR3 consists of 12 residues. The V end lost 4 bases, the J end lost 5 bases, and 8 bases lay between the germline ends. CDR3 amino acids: CASSGNQDTQYF. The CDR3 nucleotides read TGCGCCAGCAGCGGTAACCAAGATACGCAGTATTTT.

In DNA, the CDR3 is TGTGCCAGTAAAGAAGGGGGCGGGATACCCTCCTACGAGCAGTACTTC. It is translated as CASKEGGGIPSYEQYF. The rearrangement links TRBV28 to TRBJ2-7; D might be TRBD1 (7 bases). The ends were cut back, 9 bases at V and 0 bases at J, with 21 bases in the middle. The CDR3 length is 16 residues. Germline CDR1 and CDR2: MDHEN and SYDVKM. Filled out from reference TRBV28 and TRBJ2-7, the complete variable domain reads DVKVTQSSRYLVKRTGEKVFLECVQDMDHENMFWYRQDPGLGLRLIYFSYDVKMKEKGDIPEGYSVSREKKERFSLILESASTNQTSMYLCASKEGGGIPSYEQYFGPGTRLTVT.

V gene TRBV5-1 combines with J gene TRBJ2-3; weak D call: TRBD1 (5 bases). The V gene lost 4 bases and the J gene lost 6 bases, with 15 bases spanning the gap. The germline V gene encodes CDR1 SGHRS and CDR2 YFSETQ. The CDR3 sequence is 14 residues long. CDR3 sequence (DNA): TGCGCCAGCAGCAGTCAGCAGGGATCGGATACGCAGTATTTT. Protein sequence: CASSSQQGSDTQYF.

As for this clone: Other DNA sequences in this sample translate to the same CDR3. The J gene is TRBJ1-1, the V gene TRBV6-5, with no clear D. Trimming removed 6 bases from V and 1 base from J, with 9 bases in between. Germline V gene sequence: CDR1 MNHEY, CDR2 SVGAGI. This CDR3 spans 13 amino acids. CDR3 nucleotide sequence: TGTGCCAGCAGCCGTACAGCGAACACTGAAGCTTTCTTT. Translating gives CASSRTANTEAFF.